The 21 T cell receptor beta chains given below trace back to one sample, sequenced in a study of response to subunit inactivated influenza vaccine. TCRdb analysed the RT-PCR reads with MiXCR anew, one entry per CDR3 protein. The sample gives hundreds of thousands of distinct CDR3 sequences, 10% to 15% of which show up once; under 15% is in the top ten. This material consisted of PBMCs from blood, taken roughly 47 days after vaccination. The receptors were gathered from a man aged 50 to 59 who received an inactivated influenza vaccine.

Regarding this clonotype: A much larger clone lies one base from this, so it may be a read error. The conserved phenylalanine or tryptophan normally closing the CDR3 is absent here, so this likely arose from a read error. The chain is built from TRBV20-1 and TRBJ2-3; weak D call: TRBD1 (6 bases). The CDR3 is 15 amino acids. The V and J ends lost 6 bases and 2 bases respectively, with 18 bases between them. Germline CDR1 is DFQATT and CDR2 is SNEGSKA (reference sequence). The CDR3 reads CSATGQLMNTDTQYI. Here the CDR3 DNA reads TGCAGTGCAACTGGACAGTTAATGAACACAGATACGCAGTATATT.

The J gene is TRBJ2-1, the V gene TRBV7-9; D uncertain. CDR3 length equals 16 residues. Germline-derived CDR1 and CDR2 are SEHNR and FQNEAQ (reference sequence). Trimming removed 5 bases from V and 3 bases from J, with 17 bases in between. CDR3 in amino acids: CASSPRSVSFYNEQFF. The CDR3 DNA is TGTGCCAGCAGCCCCCGGAGCGTTTCCTTCTACAATGAGCAGTTCTTC.

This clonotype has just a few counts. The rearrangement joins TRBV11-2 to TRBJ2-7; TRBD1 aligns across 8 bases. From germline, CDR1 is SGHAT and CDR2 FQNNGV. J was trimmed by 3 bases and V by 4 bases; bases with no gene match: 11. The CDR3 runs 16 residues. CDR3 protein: CASSSGTGTGNYEQYF. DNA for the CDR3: TGTGCCAGCAGCTCGGGCACCGGGACAGGCAACTACGAGCAGTACTTC.

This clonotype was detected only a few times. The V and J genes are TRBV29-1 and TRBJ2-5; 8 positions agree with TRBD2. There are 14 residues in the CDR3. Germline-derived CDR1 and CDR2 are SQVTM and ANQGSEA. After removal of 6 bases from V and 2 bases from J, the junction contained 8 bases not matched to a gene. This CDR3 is CSVVRSGNQETQYF. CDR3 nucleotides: TGCAGCGTGGTCCGTAGCGGGAATCAAGAGACCCAGTACTTC.

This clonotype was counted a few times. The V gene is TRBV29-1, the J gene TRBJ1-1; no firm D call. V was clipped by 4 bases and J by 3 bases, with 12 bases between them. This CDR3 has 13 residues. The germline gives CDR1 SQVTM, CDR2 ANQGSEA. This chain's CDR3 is CSVVTRWDTEAFF. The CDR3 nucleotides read TGCAGCGTTGTAACAAGGTGGGACACTGAAGCTTTCTTT.

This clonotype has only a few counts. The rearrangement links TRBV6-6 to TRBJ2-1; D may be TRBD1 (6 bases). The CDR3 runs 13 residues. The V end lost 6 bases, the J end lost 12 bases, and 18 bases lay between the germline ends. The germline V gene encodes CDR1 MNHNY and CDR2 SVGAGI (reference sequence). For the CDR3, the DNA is TGTGCCAGCAGCCCCTCCTCTGGGACATGGCAGTTCTTC. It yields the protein CASSPSSGTWQFF.

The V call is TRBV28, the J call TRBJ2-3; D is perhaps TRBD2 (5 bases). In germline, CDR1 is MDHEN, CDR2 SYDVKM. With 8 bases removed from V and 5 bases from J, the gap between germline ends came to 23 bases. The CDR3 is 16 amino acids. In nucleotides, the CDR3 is TGTGCCAGCGGGCGGCTCCTCAGAGGAGGTAGAGATACGCAGTATTTT. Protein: CASGRLLRGGRDTQYF.

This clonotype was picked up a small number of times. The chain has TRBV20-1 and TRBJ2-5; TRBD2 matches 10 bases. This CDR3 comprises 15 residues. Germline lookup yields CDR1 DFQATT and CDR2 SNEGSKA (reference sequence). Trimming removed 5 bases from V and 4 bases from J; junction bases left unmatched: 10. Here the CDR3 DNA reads TGCAGTGCTCATGGTAGCGGGAGGATCACAGAGACCCAGTACTTC. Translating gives CSAHGSGRITETQYF.

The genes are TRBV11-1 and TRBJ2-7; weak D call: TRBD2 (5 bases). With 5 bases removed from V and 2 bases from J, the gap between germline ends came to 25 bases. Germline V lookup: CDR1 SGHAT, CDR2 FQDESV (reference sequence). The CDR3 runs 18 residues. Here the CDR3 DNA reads TGTGCCAGCAGCCTCGGGGATTTTGACCGGGATTGGACCTACGAGCAGTACTTC. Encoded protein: CASSLGDFDRDWTYEQYF.

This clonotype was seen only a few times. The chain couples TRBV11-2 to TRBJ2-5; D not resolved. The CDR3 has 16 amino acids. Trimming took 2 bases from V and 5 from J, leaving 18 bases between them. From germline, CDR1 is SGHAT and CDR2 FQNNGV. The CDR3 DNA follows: TGTGCCAGCAGCTTATCTCAGGAAGGTACCGGGGAGACCCAGTACTTC. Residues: CASSLSQEGTGETQYF.

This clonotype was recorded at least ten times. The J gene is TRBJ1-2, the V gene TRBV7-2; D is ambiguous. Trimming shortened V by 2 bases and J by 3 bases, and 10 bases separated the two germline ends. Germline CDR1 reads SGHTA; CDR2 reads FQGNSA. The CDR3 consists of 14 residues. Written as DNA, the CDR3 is TGTGCCAGCAGCTTAACGGCCTCGGACTATGGCTACACCTTC. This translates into CASSLTASDYGYTF. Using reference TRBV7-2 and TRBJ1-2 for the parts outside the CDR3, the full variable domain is GAGVSQSPSNKVTEKGKDVELRCDPISGHTALYWYRQSLGQGLEFLIYFQGNSAPDKSGLPSDRFSAERTGGSVSTLTIQRTQQEDSAVYLCASSLTASDYGYTFGSGTRLTVV.

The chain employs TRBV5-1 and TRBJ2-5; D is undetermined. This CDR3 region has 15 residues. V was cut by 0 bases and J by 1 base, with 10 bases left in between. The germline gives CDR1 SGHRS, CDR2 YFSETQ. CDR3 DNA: TGCGCCAGCAGCTTGGGTACCCGCTTCCAAGAGACCCAGTACTTC. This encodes CASSLGTRFQETQYF.

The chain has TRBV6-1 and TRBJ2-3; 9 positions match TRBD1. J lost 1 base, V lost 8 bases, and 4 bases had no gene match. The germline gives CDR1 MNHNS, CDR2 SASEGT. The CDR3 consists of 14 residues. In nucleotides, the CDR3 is TGTGCCAGCGGCCGGGACAGGGGCACAGATACGCAGTATTTT. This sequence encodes CASGRDRGTDTQYF.

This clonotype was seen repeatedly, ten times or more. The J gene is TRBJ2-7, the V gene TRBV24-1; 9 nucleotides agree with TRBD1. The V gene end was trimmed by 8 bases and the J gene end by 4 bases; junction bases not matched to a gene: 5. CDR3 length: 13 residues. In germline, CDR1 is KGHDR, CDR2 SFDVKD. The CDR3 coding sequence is TGTGCCACCAATAGGACAGGGGTATACGAGCAGTACTTC. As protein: CATNRTGVYEQYF.

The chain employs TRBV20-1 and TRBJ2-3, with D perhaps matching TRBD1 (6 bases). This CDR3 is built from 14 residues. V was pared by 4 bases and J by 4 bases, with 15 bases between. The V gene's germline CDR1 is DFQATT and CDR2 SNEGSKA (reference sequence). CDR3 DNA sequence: TGCAGTGCTACCGTTCCACAGGGCTCAGATACGCAGTATTTT. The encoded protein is CSATVPQGSDTQYF.

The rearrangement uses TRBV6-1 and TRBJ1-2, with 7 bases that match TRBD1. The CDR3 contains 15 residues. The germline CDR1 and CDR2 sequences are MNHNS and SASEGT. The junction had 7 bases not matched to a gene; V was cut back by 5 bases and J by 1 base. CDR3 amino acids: CASSKTGTSNYGYTF. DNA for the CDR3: TGTGCCAGCAGTAAGACAGGGACGAGTAACTATGGCTACACCTTC.

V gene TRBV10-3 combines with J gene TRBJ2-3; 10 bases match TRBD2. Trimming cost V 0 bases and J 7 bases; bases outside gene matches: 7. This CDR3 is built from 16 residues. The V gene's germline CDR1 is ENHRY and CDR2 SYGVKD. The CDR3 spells CAISESIAGGFNTQYF. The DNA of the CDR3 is TGTGCCATCAGTGAGTCCATAGCGGGAGGTTTCAATACGCAGTATTTT.

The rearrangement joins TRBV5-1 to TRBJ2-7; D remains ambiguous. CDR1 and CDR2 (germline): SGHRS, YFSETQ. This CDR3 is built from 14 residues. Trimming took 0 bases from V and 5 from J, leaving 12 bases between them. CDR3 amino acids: CASSLVSAVDEQYF. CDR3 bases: TGCGCCAGCAGCTTGGTTTCAGCCGTGGACGAGCAGTACTTC.

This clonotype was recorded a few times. CDR3 region: CASSRTGGGTEAFF. The CDR3 DNA reads as TGTGCCAGCTCAAGAACAGGGGGTGGGACTGAAGCTTTCTTT. V is TRBV18 and J is TRBJ1-1; TRBD1 aligns across 8 bases. The CDR3 length is 14 residues. The ends lost 5 bases at V and 5 bases at J; junction bases unmatched: 7. The V gene's germline CDR1 is KGHSH and CDR2 LQKENI.

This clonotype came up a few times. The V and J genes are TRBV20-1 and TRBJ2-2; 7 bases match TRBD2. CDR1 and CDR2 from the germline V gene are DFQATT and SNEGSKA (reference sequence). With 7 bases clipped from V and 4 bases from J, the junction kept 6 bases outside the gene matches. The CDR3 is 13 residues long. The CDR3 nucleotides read TGCAGTGGACGGGACTACCGCACCGGGGAGCTGTTTTTT. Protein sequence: CSGRDYRTGELFF.

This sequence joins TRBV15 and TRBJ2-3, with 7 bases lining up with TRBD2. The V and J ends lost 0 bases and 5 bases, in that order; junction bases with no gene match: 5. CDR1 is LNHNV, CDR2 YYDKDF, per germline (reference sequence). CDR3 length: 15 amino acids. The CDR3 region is CATSREAGVGDTQYF. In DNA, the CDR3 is TGTGCCACCAGCAGAGAGGCGGGAGTGGGAGATACGCAGTATTTT.